These 24 T cell receptor beta chains share one sample of origin, sequenced in a study of T-cell memory formation after mild COVID-19 listed by TCRdb under 2021. The library was produced with 5' RACE. Sequenced using an Illumina NovaSeq 6000. Through fastp at Q25 and MiXCR, TCRdb rebuilt clones from the public reads, retaining in-frame beta chains. Each entry is one CDR3 protein sequence, shown with its most common DNA and genes. This sample has around 250,000 distinct CDR3 sequences in its table, and around 16% of those were observed once. The ten largest account for roughly 24% of the sample. Sample: PBMCs or a T cell subset sorted from them (not recorded which). The source is a man in his late teens or twenties who had mild COVID-19 (a few samples of this study predate the infection). The sample titles of this study are shuffled in the database, so cell type and time point are left out; the donor was told from shared clones.

This clonotype was counted ten times or more. The genes are TRBV20-1 and TRBJ1-6, with D unresolved. Germline-derived CDR1 and CDR2 are DFQATT and SNEGSKA (reference sequence). The CDR3 is made up of 11 amino acids. The CDR3 DNA reads as TGCAACCCACTTCGGGATTCACCCCTCCACTTT. Translation: CNPLRDSPLHF.

The gene calls are TRBV11-2 and TRBJ2-3; tentatively, D is TRBD1 or TRBD2 (5 bases each). The V gene's germline CDR1 is SGHAT and CDR2 FQNNGV. The CDR3 runs to 17 residues. The V end was cut by 2 bases, the J end by 7 bases, with 22 bases between. CDR3 sequence reads: CASSLRVGDVTPYTQYF. CDR3 nucleotide sequence: TGTGCCAGCAGCTTACGGGTTGGGGACGTGACACCTTATACGCAGTATTTT.

The chain combines TRBV7-9 with TRBJ2-7, with D hard to call. Trimming shortened V by 5 bases and J by 2 bases, and 10 bases separated the two germline ends. The CDR3 has 13 residues. Germline V CDR1 and CDR2: SEHNR, FQNEAQ (reference sequence). The CDR3 here is CASSPDGAYEQYF. The CDR3, as DNA: TGTGCCAGCAGCCCGGACGGTGCCTACGAGCAGTACTTC. Full variable domain (rest looked up from reference TRBV7-9 and TRBJ2-7): DTGVSQNPRHKITKRGQNVTFRCDPISEHNRLYWYRQTLGQGPEFLTYFQNEAQLEKSRLLSDRFSAERPKGSFSTLEIQRTEQGDSAMYLCASSPDGAYEQYFGPGTRLTVT.

The rearrangement joins TRBV7-3 to TRBJ2-3; perhaps TRBD1 as D (5 bases). The CDR3 spans 14 residues. Germline CDR1 SGHTA, CDR2 FQGTGA. With 0 bases removed from V and 10 bases from J, the gap between germline ends came to 14 bases. CDR3 DNA: TGTGCCAGCAGCTTAACGGATGGGGCTGGTGCGCAGTATTTT. This codes for CASSLTDGAGAQYF.

The chain recombines TRBV6-5 with TRBJ1-5; D unclear. The length of the CDR3 is 13 residues. V lost 0 bases to trimming and J lost 7 bases, with 7 bases between them. Per the germline V gene, CDR1 is MNHEY and CDR2 is SVGAGI. CDR3 in amino acids: CASSYSSGQPQHF. CDR3 nucleotides: TGTGCCAGCAGTTACTCGAGTGGGCAGCCCCAGCATTTT.

This clonotype was counted between two and nine times. This rearrangement joins TRBV7-9 to TRBJ2-3, with TRBD2 as a possible D gene (5 bases). The CDR3 has 14 amino acids. The germline CDR1 and CDR2 sequences are SEHNR and FQNEAQ (reference sequence). V lost 4 bases and J 5 bases, leaving 13 bases between the germline ends. CDR3 loop: CASSSALGRDTQYF. The CDR3 nucleotides read TGTGCCAGCAGCTCAGCACTTGGGAGAGATACGCAGTATTTT.

The chain uses TRBV19 and TRBJ2-2, with a possible D match to TRBD2 (6 bases). The CDR3 runs 14 residues. CDR1 and CDR2 (germline): LNHDA, SQIVND (reference sequence). V lost 7 bases and J lost 4, with 13 bases in between. CDR3 sequence: CASNRGYRTGELFF. The CDR3 DNA reads TGTGCCAGTAATCGGGGGTATCGCACCGGGGAGCTGTTTTTT.

The CDR3: CASSPLGEWETQYF. CDR3 nucleotides: TGTGCCAGCAGTCCCTTGGGGGAGTGGGAGACCCAGTACTTC. V gene TRBV6-4 combines with J gene TRBJ2-5; D possibly uses TRBD1 or TRBD2 (5 bases each). The CDR3 loop spans 14 amino acids. Trimming cost V 5 bases and J 5 bases, with 15 bases left between them. Germline assignment: CDR1 MRHNA and CDR2 SNTAGT.

This clonotype was detected only a few times. The J gene is TRBJ2-1, the V gene TRBV18, with D possibly matching TRBD1 (6 bases). The CDR3 runs to 15 residues. V lost 6 bases and J lost 4, with 16 bases in between. Germline-derived CDR1 and CDR2 are KGHSH and LQKENI. CDR3 in DNA: TGTGCCAGCTCTCTCGGACAGTCAGTTTACAATGAGCAGTTCTTC. It specifies CASSLGQSVYNEQFF.

This clonotype was seen ten or more times. DNA of the CDR3: TGCAGCGTTGACGGGACAGGGTTATCCACAGATACGCAGTATTTT. Protein product: CSVDGTGLSTDTQYF. The gene calls are TRBV29-1 and TRBJ2-3; 9 bases agree with TRBD1. This CDR3 is 15 amino acids long. Germline CDR1 SQVTM, CDR2 ANQGSEA. Trimming removed 3 bases from V and 2 bases from J; junction bases left unmatched: 6.

This clonotype was seen only a few times. This chain uses TRBV20-1 with TRBJ2-1; possible D gene TRBD2, 7 bases. This CDR3 has 14 residues. V gave up 3 bases and J gave up 7 bases, with 16 bases separating them. Germline CDR1 is DFQATT and CDR2 is SNEGSKA (reference sequence). The chain's CDR3 is CSASRGGSLNEQFF. The CDR3 coding sequence is TGCAGTGCTAGTAGGGGGGGATCGTTAAATGAGCAGTTCTTC.

This clonotype occurred a few times. V gene TRBV4-1 combines with J gene TRBJ2-4, with D possibly being TRBD1 (5 bases). Germline V lookup: CDR1 MGHRA, CDR2 YSYEKL. Between the trimmed V and J ends, which lost 0 bases and 8 bases, there was a span of 14 bases. The CDR3 has 15 amino acids. The CDR3 nucleotides are TGCGCCAGCAGCCAAGAAGGCAGGGCTGGTGACATTCAGTACTTC. Protein product: CASSQEGRAGDIQYF.

In this sample, this clonotype turned up many times. This chain links TRBV7-2 with TRBJ1-1; D is unclear. From germline, CDR1 is SGHTA and CDR2 FQGNSA. V was shortened by 0 bases and J by 2 bases, with 7 bases between the two germline ends. The CDR3 contains 14 residues. The CDR3 DNA reads as TGTGCCAGCAGCTTAGCGAGGGCCAACACTGAAGCTTTCTTT. Translating gives CASSLARANTEAFF.

This chain connects TRBV20-1 to TRBJ1-2; TRBD1 agrees at 7 bases. Trimming cost V 3 bases and J 5 bases; bases outside gene matches: 6. CDR3 length equals 13 residues. The V gene's germline CDR1 is DFQATT and CDR2 SNEGSKA (reference sequence). CDR3 nucleotide sequence: TGCAGTGCTAGCCCCCCGGGACAGTATGGCTACACCTTC. Residues: CSASPPGQYGYTF.

The rearrangement uses TRBV7-8 and TRBJ2-2; D is ambiguous. In germline, CDR1 is SGHVS, CDR2 FQNEAQ. The CDR3 loop spans 14 amino acids. V was cut by 1 base and J by 6 bases, with 9 bases left in between. The CDR3 region is CASSLEAEPGELFF. In DNA form, the CDR3 reads TGTGCCAGCAGCTTAGAGGCCGAGCCCGGGGAGCTGTTTTTT.

The chain joins TRBV12-3 or TRBV12-4 to TRBJ2-3; tentatively, D is TRBD2 (6 bases). The ends were cut back, 7 bases at V and 2 bases at J, with 16 bases in the middle. The CDR3 is 15 residues long. CDR3 coding DNA: TGTGCCAGCAACGGCAGGAGGGCCTTCACAGATACGCAGTATTTT. This sequence encodes CASNGRRAFTDTQYF.

Here the CDR3 DNA reads TGTGCCAGCAGTTTGGGGCCAGGGGCAGGCACCGGGGAGCTGTTTTTT. It yields the protein CASSLGPGAGTGELFF. The rearrangement links TRBV27 to TRBJ2-2; the D gene is possibly TRBD1 (6 bases). Trimming took off 3 bases at V and 4 bases at J, with 15 bases between the two ends. Looked up from germline, CDR1 is MNHEY and CDR2 is SMNVEV (reference sequence). This CDR3 comprises 16 residues.

The chain recombines TRBV12-5 with TRBJ2-2; D ambiguous. The germline V gene has CDR1 LGHNT and CDR2 FRNRAP. V lost 0 bases and J lost 1, with 9 bases in between. The CDR3 extends over 16 amino acids. The CDR3 protein is CASGLVLDGNTGELFF. The CDR3 DNA is TGTGCTAGTGGTTTGGTACTCGACGGGAACACCGGGGAGCTGTTTTTT.

This clonotype was seen more than once but under ten times. In DNA, the CDR3 is TGTGCCAGCAGCTTAGCGCGGGACAGGGTCCCTGAAGCTTTCTTT. It encodes CASSLARDRVPEAFF. This chain connects TRBV7-9 to TRBJ1-1; the match to TRBD1 covers 9 bases. Trimming took 0 bases from V and 6 from J; bases not matched to a gene: 5. The V gene's germline CDR1 is SEHNR and CDR2 FQNEAQ (reference sequence). This CDR3 is 15 amino acids long.

V is TRBV12-3 or TRBV12-4 and J is TRBJ1-1; D is undetermined. The CDR3 runs 13 residues. The V end was cut by 7 bases, the J end by 6 bases, with 15 bases between. Here the CDR3 DNA reads TGTGCCAGCACCTTTGGGATTTATGCTGAAGCTTTCTTT. It is translated as CASTFGIYAEAFF.

The rearrangement links TRBV28 to TRBJ2-2, with D tentatively TRBD1 (5 bases). The CDR3 is 15 residues long. Trimming removed 7 bases at V and 4 bases at J, with 16 bases between. In germline, CDR1 is MDHEN, CDR2 SYDVKM. The CDR3 region is CASTGWNLRTGELFF. CDR3 bases: TGTGCCAGCACAGGGTGGAATTTACGCACCGGGGAGCTGTTTTTT.

The genes are TRBV7-2 and TRBJ1-1, with 10 bases lining up with TRBD1. The CDR3 runs to 13 residues. The V segment lost 5 bases and the J segment 11 bases; nucleotides outside the gene matches: 8. The germline gives CDR1 SGHTA, CDR2 FQGNSA. As DNA, the CDR3 is TGTGCCAGCAGCGACAGGACAGGGGGGCATGCTTTCTTT. Its protein is CASSDRTGGHAFF.

This clonotype was picked up a small number of times. This chain connects TRBV6-2 or TRBV6-3 to TRBJ1-1; D unresolved. V was cut by 4 bases and J by 5 bases, with 17 bases left in between. Germline CDR1 and CDR2: MNHEY and SVGEGT. The CDR3 consists of 15 residues. The CDR3 reads CASSSPGIPLTEAFF. The CDR3 bases are TGTGCCAGCAGTTCCCCGGGTATTCCGCTAACTGAAGCTTTCTTT.

This clonotype came up many times. The chain uses TRBV5-1 and TRBJ1-1; possible D gene TRBD1, 5 bases. Germline lookup yields CDR1 SGHRS and CDR2 YFSETQ. With 0 bases removed from V and 0 bases from J, the gap between germline ends came to 6 bases. The CDR3 length is 14 residues. CDR3 coding DNA: TGCGCCAGCAGCTTGGGGACACTGAACACTGAAGCTTTCTTT. It encodes CASSLGTLNTEAFF.